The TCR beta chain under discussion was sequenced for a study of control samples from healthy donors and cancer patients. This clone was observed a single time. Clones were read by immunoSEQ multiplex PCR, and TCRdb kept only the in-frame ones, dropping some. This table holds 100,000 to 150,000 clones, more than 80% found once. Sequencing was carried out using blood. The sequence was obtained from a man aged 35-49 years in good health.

The CDR3 bases are TGCGCCAGCAGCTTGGACGGAGGCAGTGGCTACACCTTC. As protein: CASSLDGGSGYTF. The rearrangement links TRBV5-1 to TRBJ1-2, with D hard to call. The CDR3 runs 13 residues. Germline values: CDR1 SGHRS, CDR2 YFSETQ. The V gene lost 0 bases and the J gene lost 7 bases, with 10 bases spanning the gap.